The 30 T cell receptor beta chains in this list originate from one sample, sequenced in a study of early T cells in non-severe SARS-CoV-2 infection. TCRdb re-derived calls from the 5' RACE reads in MiXCR, one entry per CDR3 protein. The data contain roughly 43,000 distinct CDR3 sequences, less than 6.5% of them seen just once; the ten biggest clones take up under 5.5%. This specimen consisted of whole blood, obtained at baseline. The receptors derive from an adult who was a healthcare worker with PCR-confirmed SARS-CoV-2 infection or an uninfected control (not recorded which).

This CDR3 is CASSPGGLNQPQHF. In DNA form, the CDR3 reads TGTGCCAGCAGTCCCGGGGGGCTCAATCAGCCCCAGCATTTT. The chain recombines TRBV28 with TRBJ1-5, with a weak D call TRBD1 (6 bases). Germline CDR1 and CDR2: MDHEN and SYDVKM. The CDR3 covers 14 residues. V lost 5 bases and J 3 bases, leaving 11 bases between the germline ends.

This clonotype occurred many times. The J gene is TRBJ2-1, the V gene TRBV5-4, with TRBD1 as a possible D gene (6 bases). CDR1 and CDR2 (germline): SGHNT, YYREEE (reference sequence). V shed 4 bases and J shed 6 bases, with 20 bases lying between them. This CDR3 contains 16 residues. This CDR3 reads CASSLKTGMMGNEQFF. For the CDR3, the DNA is TGTGCCAGCAGCCTAAAGACAGGCATGATGGGCAATGAGCAGTTCTTC.

To note about this clonotype: One base away lies a much larger clone, so this may be a sequencing read error. J is TRBJ2-7 and V is TRBV20-1, with a weak D call TRBD2 (5 bases). Germline V gene sequence: CDR1 DFQATT, CDR2 SNEGSKA (reference sequence). This CDR3 spans 12 amino acids. The CDR3 coding sequence is TGCAGTGCTACGGGGTCCTACTACGAGCTGTACTTC. It yields the protein CSATGSYYELYF.

This clonotype has only a few counts. The chain has TRBV11-2 and TRBJ1-1; maybe TRBD1 (6 bases). Germline V lookup: CDR1 SGHAT, CDR2 FQNNGV. Trimming took off 5 bases at V and 4 bases at J, with 17 bases between the two ends. This CDR3 is built from 15 residues. CDR3 amino acids: CASSPRGLGGTEAFF. The CDR3 DNA reads as TGTGCCAGCAGCCCGCGGGGGCTAGGAGGCACTGAAGCTTTCTTT.

This clonotype has a count of ten or more. This chain connects TRBV7-2 to TRBJ2-2, with D unclear. The germline V and J ends were trimmed by 4 bases and 0 bases, with 9 bases remaining between them. Germline V CDR1 and CDR2: SGHTA, FQGNSA. The CDR3 is 15 amino acids. CDR3 region: CASSSIASNTGELFF. The CDR3 DNA sequence: TGTGCCAGCAGCTCAATAGCATCGAACACCGGGGAGCTGTTTTTT.

In this sample, this clonotype turned up many times. The V gene is TRBV7-8, the J gene TRBJ2-5; D remains unclear. The length of the CDR3 is 12 residues. The germline V gene encodes CDR1 SGHVS and CDR2 FQNEAQ. Trimming removed 4 bases at V and 5 bases at J, with 8 bases between. CDR3 DNA sequence: TGTGCCAGCAGCTATCTATCGGAGACCCAGTACTTC. Protein product: CASSYLSETQYF.

The sample holds many counts of this clonotype. CDR3 coding DNA: TGTGCCACCAGCAGTAGACTAGCGGGCTCCTTAGCCAAAAACATTCAGTACTTC. Translating gives CATSSRLAGSLAKNIQYF. The chain employs TRBV15 and TRBJ2-4; 10 bases are shared with TRBD2. Germline trimming cut 3 bases from V and 0 bases from J; bases unmatched to any gene: 8. CDR3 length: 18 residues. In germline, CDR1 is LNHNV, CDR2 YYDKDF (reference sequence).

This clonotype was seen at least ten times. The chain couples TRBV5-1 to TRBJ2-7, with D possibly being TRBD2 (6 bases). The CDR3 is made up of 15 amino acids. Trimming removed 1 base from V and 0 bases from J, with 11 bases in between. Germline V CDR1 and CDR2: SGHRS, YFSETQ. CDR3 protein: CASSLRPGSSYEQYF. The CDR3 DNA reads as TGCGCCAGCAGCTTGCGTCCCGGGAGCTCCTACGAGCAGTACTTC.

V and J are TRBV15 and TRBJ1-1; D unresolved. V gave up 0 bases and J gave up 2 bases, with 16 bases separating them. CDR3 size: 17 residues. CDR1 and CDR2 (germline): LNHNV, YYDKDF (reference sequence). The chain's CDR3 is CATSRDMGRRLNTEAFF. DNA for the CDR3: TGTGCCACCAGCAGAGATATGGGGAGGAGACTCAACACTGAAGCTTTCTTT.

Only a few counts were recorded for this clonotype. J is TRBJ2-7 and V is TRBV7-8; D is uncertain. Trimming removed 5 bases at V and 2 bases at J, with 16 bases between. This CDR3 comprises 15 residues. Germline V CDR1 and CDR2: SGHVS, FQNEAQ. The CDR3 DNA reads TGTGCCAGCAGCCCCCTTTCGGCGCGCACCTACGAGCAGTACTTC. Translation: CASSPLSARTYEQYF. Drawing the rest from reference TRBV7-8 and TRBJ2-7, the complete variable domain is GAGVSQSPRYKVAKRGQDVALRCDPISGHVSLFWYQQALGQGPEFLTYFQNEAQLDKSGLPSDRFFAERPEGSVSTLKIQRTQQEDSAVYLCASSPLSARTYEQYFGPGTRLTVT.

The chain couples TRBV28 to TRBJ2-1; 9 positions agree with TRBD2. The J segment lost 3 bases and the V segment lost 4 bases, leaving 4 bases of the junction unmatched. CDR3 length: 15 amino acids. Germline V gene lookup returns CDR1 MDHEN and CDR2 SYDVKM. The CDR3 DNA sequence: TGTGCCAGCAGTTCCCCTAGCGGGGTCTACAATGAGCAGTTCTTC. It codes for CASSSPSGVYNEQFF. Combining the CDR3 with reference TRBV28 and TRBJ2-1 gives the whole variable domain DVKVTQSSRYLVKRTGEKVFLECVQDMDHENMFWYRQDPGLGLRLIYFSYDVKMKEKGDIPEGYSVSREKKERFSLILESASTNQTSMYLCASSSPSGVYNEQFFGPGTRLTVL.

The genes are TRBV29-1 and TRBJ2-2; D might be TRBD1 (7 bases). The germline V gene encodes CDR1 SQVTM and CDR2 ANQGSEA. V lost 6 bases to trimming and J lost 13 bases, with 15 bases between them. CDR3 length: 11 amino acids. CDR3 sequence reads: CSVDRRGRLFF. In DNA form, the CDR3 reads TGCAGCGTGGACAGGAGGGGCCGGCTGTTTTTT.

The J gene is TRBJ2-1, the V gene TRBV27; D is unresolved. V was cut by 3 bases and J by 7 bases, with 4 bases left in between. Per the germline V gene, CDR1 is MNHEY and CDR2 is SMNVEV (reference sequence). This CDR3 has 11 amino acids. CDR3: CASSFLNEQFF. CDR3 nucleotides: TGTGCCAGCAGTTTCTTGAATGAGCAGTTCTTC.

This clonotype was found a few times. The chain combines TRBV6-6 with TRBJ2-7; 10 positions agree with TRBD2. Trimming removed 3 bases from V and 5 bases from J; junction bases left unmatched: 7. This CDR3 spans 15 amino acids. The germline V gene encodes CDR1 MNHNY and CDR2 SVGAGI (reference sequence). The CDR3 region has the DNA TGTGCCAGCAGTTATCCTAGCGGGAGAAGTGACGAGCAGTACTTC. Translated, it gives CASSYPSGRSDEQYF.

In this sample, this clonotype turned up many times. This chain connects TRBV11-2 to TRBJ1-1; tentatively, D is TRBD1 (5 bases). This CDR3 is built from 13 residues. Germline assignment: CDR1 SGHAT and CDR2 FQNNGV. The V end was cut by 5 bases, the J end by 1 base, with 8 bases between. CDR3 protein: CASSNGANTEAFF. The CDR3 DNA follows: TGTGCCAGCAGCAACGGGGCGAACACTGAAGCTTTCTTT.

In its sample, this clonotype ranks as medium-sized. The V gene is TRBV6-2 or TRBV6-3, the J gene TRBJ2-7; unclear D gene. Per the germline V gene, CDR1 is MNHEY and CDR2 is SVGEGT. V lost 5 bases and J 6 bases, leaving 8 bases between the germline ends. The CDR3 is 11 amino acids. The CDR3 DNA sequence: TGTGCCAGCAGTCCCCACTCCGAGCAGTACTTC. The encoded protein is CASSPHSEQYF.

The chain carries TRBV27 and TRBJ2-7; possible D gene TRBD2, 6 bases. Per the germline V gene, CDR1 is MNHEY and CDR2 is SMNVEV (reference sequence). Trimming stripped 8 bases from V and 5 bases from J, with 16 bases between. The length of the CDR3 is 13 residues. In DNA form, the CDR3 reads TGTGCCAGCGGTCTCCGGGGGTCCAACGAGCAGTACTTC. Protein sequence: CASGLRGSNEQYF.

This clonotype was recorded at least ten times. The chain recombines TRBV7-2 with TRBJ2-7; tentatively, D is TRBD1 (6 bases). CDR3 size: 12 residues. Trimming left V 5 bases short and J 4 bases short, with 9 bases between. CDR1 and CDR2 (germline): SGHTA, FQGNSA. The CDR3 is CASSDRRYEQYF. In nucleotides, the CDR3 is TGTGCCAGCAGCGACAGGAGGTACGAGCAGTACTTC.

Ten or more counts support this clonotype. The chain has TRBV11-2 and TRBJ2-3; 9 positions match TRBD2. The germline gives CDR1 SGHAT, CDR2 FQNNGV. There are 15 residues in the CDR3. After removal of 2 bases from V and 6 bases from J, the junction contained 6 bases not matched to a gene. CDR3 region: CASSLYGAGGDTQYF. CDR3 nucleotides: TGTGCCAGCAGCTTATACGGAGCGGGAGGCGATACGCAGTATTTT.

The chain is built from TRBV7-8 and TRBJ2-1; D is ambiguous. The germline gives CDR1 SGHVS, CDR2 FQNEAQ. V was clipped by 7 bases and J by 10 bases, with 14 bases between them. CDR3 length equals 12 residues. The DNA of the CDR3 is TGTGCCAGCACCTCGGCATTCTTAGAGCAGTTCTTC. Translated, it gives CASTSAFLEQFF.

This clonotype was seen repeatedly, ten times or more. The chain links TRBV12-3 or TRBV12-4 to TRBJ2-7; D may be TRBD1 (6 bases). The CDR3 spans 13 residues. V lost 5 bases, J lost 2 bases, and 10 bases lay in between. The DNA for the CDR3 is TGTGCCAGCAGTAGAGGGGGACCCTACGAGCAGTACTTC. The encoded protein is CASSRGGPYEQYF.

This chain links TRBV30 with TRBJ2-5; 10 bases map to TRBD2. There are 12 residues in the CDR3. Trimming cost V 5 bases and J 3 bases; bases outside gene matches: 0. The germline CDR1 and CDR2 sequences are GTSNPN and SVGIG (reference sequence). The CDR3 loop reads CAWGLAEETQYF. CDR3 sequence (DNA): TGTGCCTGGGGACTAGCGGAAGAGACCCAGTACTTC.

This clonotype was observed many times. CDR3 loop: CASSSRTSGSTQYF. The CDR3 DNA reads as TGTGCCAGCAGCTCACGGACTAGCGGGAGCACGCAGTATTTT. The J gene is TRBJ2-3, the V gene TRBV7-2; TRBD2 matches 13 bases. With 4 bases clipped from V and 9 bases from J, the junction kept 4 bases outside the gene matches. Germline-derived CDR1 and CDR2 are SGHTA and FQGNSA. The CDR3 sequence is 14 residues long.

This clonotype was picked up a small number of times. The chain employs TRBV18 and TRBJ1-2, with 7 bases matching TRBD1. The CDR3 covers 14 residues. With V trimmed by 5 bases and J by 3 bases, 6 bases remained unmatched. CDR1 is KGHSH and CDR2 is LQKENI in the germline V gene. This CDR3 reads CASSYEQGDYGYTF. CDR3 DNA: TGTGCCAGCTCATATGAGCAGGGGGACTATGGCTACACCTTC.

This clonotype was recorded a few times. This chain uses TRBV28 with TRBJ1-6; D gene uncertain. The ends were cut back, 7 bases at V and 2 bases at J, with 12 bases in the middle. CDR1 MDHEN and CDR2 SYDVKM come from the germline V gene. CDR3 length: 15 amino acids. The CDR3 DNA follows: TGTGCCAGCACCCAGATGGCGGCCTATAATTCACCCCTCCACTTT. Its translation: CASTQMAAYNSPLHF.

The sample holds many counts of this clonotype. This rearrangement joins TRBV9 to TRBJ2-7, with TRBD1 as a possible D gene (6 bases). The CDR3 length is 14 residues. V was trimmed by 0 bases and J by 2 bases, leaving 9 bases between them. Germline CDR1 SGDLS, CDR2 YYNGEE. CDR3 DNA sequence: TGTGCCAGCAGCGTAGGGACAGACGCCTACGAGCAGTACTTC. Translating it yields CASSVGTDAYEQYF.

The chain uses TRBV27 and TRBJ1-1; TRBD1 might be the D (6 bases). The CDR3 is 17 residues long. Germline V gene data show CDR1 as MNHEY and CDR2 as SMNVEV (reference sequence). With 6 bases removed from V and 1 base from J, the gap between germline ends came to 21 bases. In nucleotides, the CDR3 is TGTGCCAGCAGCATCCCCGCTACGGGACACTCGAACACTGAAGCTTTCTTT. Its translation: CASSIPATGHSNTEAFF.

This clonotype was observed many times. J is TRBJ2-7 and V is TRBV15; D may be TRBD1 or TRBD2 (7 bases each). Trimming took 1 base from V and 5 from J, leaving 12 bases between them. CDR3 length: 14 residues. Germline CDR1 and CDR2: LNHNV and YYDKDF (reference sequence). CDR3 nucleotide sequence: TGTGCCACCAGCAGAGCCCAGGGGGGGGACGAGCAGTACTTC. As protein: CATSRAQGGDEQYF.

The chain uses TRBV5-4 and TRBJ2-4; D perhaps matches TRBD2 (6 bases). The ends were cut back, 0 bases at V and 12 bases at J, with 19 bases in the middle. This CDR3 has 15 residues. Germline loops: CDR1 SGHNT, CDR2 YYREEE (reference sequence). This CDR3 is CASSLEVADTSTQYF. The CDR3 DNA reads as TGTGCCAGCAGCTTGGAGGTAGCGGACACGAGTACTCAGTACTTC.

This clonotype appeared many times. V is TRBV30 and J is TRBJ2-7; D not resolved. This CDR3 has 16 residues. CDR1 and CDR2 from the germline V gene are GTSNPN and SVGIG (reference sequence). With 3 bases removed from V and 0 bases from J, the gap between germline ends came to 18 bases. CDR3 DNA: TGTGCCTGGAGCGCACTCAGATCGACGCGCTCCTACGAGCAGTACTTC. Translating it yields CAWSALRSTRSYEQYF.